A single sample gave rise to the 25 T cell receptor beta chains below, sequenced in a study of shared T cell receptors in the human thymus. Clones were read by immunoSEQ multiplex PCR, and TCRdb kept only the in-frame ones, dropping some. This sample carries almost 550,000 clones, approximately 80% of them seen once, and the ten largest clones take more than 0.01%. These data were also reused for a study on human thymus T cells.

Sequencing input: thymocytes. The receptors stem from a boy in the first two years of life with a congenital heart defect.

This clone was recorded once. This chain joins TRBV7-9 and TRBJ2-7, with D possibly matching TRBD2 (6 bases). Germline V gene sequence: CDR1 SEHNR, CDR2 FQNEAQ (reference sequence). Deletions cut 5 bases from V and 4 bases from J, with 27 bases between. CDR3 size: 18 residues. The CDR3 bases are TGTGCCAGCAGCAAAGGGATAACTAGCCCGAGTCCCAATTACGAGCAGTACTTC. Protein product: CASSKGITSPSPNYEQYF.

This chain joins TRBV6-5 and TRBJ2-3; TRBD2 agrees at 9 bases. The CDR3 has 14 amino acids. V lost 5 bases and J lost 14; bases outside the gene matches: 14. CDR1 is MNHEY and CDR2 is SVGAGI in the germline V gene. This CDR3 is CASSRTMTSGHAYF. The CDR3 coding sequence is TGTGCCAGCAGTCGCACGATGACTAGCGGTCATGCGTATTTT.

This clone has only a few counts. The J gene is TRBJ1-4, the V gene TRBV5-4; 10 nucleotides align to TRBD1. The CDR3 is 15 amino acids. CDR1 SGHNT and CDR2 YYREEE come from the germline V gene (reference sequence). With V trimmed by 0 bases and J by 8 bases, 4 bases remained unmatched. CDR3 DNA: TGTGCCAGCAGCTTGGGGGACAGGGGTAGAGAAAAACTGTTTTTT. Translation gives CASSLGDRGREKLFF. The whole variable domain, remainder taken from reference TRBV5-4 and TRBJ1-4, is ETGVTQSPTHLIKTRGQQVTLRCSSQSGHNTVSWYQQALGQGPQFIFQYYREEENGRGNFPPRFSGLQFPNYSSELNVNALELDDSALYLCASSLGDRGREKLFFGSGTQLSVL.

This clone has a single count. V is TRBV6-5 and J is TRBJ2-2; TRBD2 agrees at 7 bases. The V gene end was trimmed by 4 bases and the J gene end by 3 bases; junction bases not matched to a gene: 8. This CDR3 comprises 16 residues. CDR1 and CDR2 (germline): MNHEY, SVGAGI. CDR3 in amino acids: CASSSPEGRDTGELFF. CDR3 sequence (DNA): TGTGCCAGCAGTTCCCCGGAGGGGAGGGACACCGGGGAGCTGTTTTTT.

The chain uses TRBV9 and TRBJ1-5; no definite D call. The CDR3 length is 13 residues. Germline values: CDR1 SGDLS, CDR2 YYNGEE. The V gene lost 7 bases and the J gene lost 6 bases, with 14 bases spanning the gap. CDR3 amino acids: CASVRRVGQPQHF. DNA for the CDR3: TGTGCCAGCGTAAGGCGGGTGGGTCAGCCCCAGCATTTT.

V usage is TRBV19 and J usage is TRBJ2-7; TRBD2 matches at 10 bases. The CDR3 is 16 residues long. J gave up 1 base and V 5 bases, and 8 bases lay outside the gene matches. Germline lookup yields CDR1 LNHDA and CDR2 SQIVND (reference sequence). The CDR3 bases are TGTGCCAGTAGTCCCAAGAGCGGGAGGGCTTCCTACGAGCAGTACTTC. Residues: CASSPKSGRASYEQYF.

The chain is built from TRBV7-4 and TRBJ2-3, with 7 bases matching TRBD2. The CDR3 covers 16 residues. The germline gives CDR1 SGHVT, CDR2 SQSDAQ. With V trimmed by 4 bases and J by 0 bases, 7 bases remained unmatched. Written as DNA, the CDR3 is TGTGCCAGCAGCTACCCCCTAGCGGCTAGCACAGATACGCAGTATTTT. As protein: CASSYPLAASTDTQYF.

The chain joins TRBV14 to TRBJ2-5; 7 nucleotides line up with TRBD1. The germline CDR1 and CDR2 sequences are SGHDN and FVKESK. The ends lost 4 bases at V and 2 bases at J; junction bases unmatched: 7. The CDR3 spans 15 residues. DNA of the CDR3: TGTGCCAGCAGCCGACAGGGCGTCGGACAAGAGACCCAGTACTTC. This translates into CASSRQGVGQETQYF.

The chain joins TRBV4-2 to TRBJ2-5, with D possibly TRBD1 on 5 matching bases. The CDR3 runs to 19 residues. The germline gives CDR1 LGHNA, CDR2 YNFKEQ. With 0 bases removed from V and 0 bases from J, the gap between germline ends came to 20 bases. The CDR3 protein is CASSQDLVMSRVHQETQYF. The CDR3 DNA sequence: TGTGCCAGCAGCCAAGATCTGGTCATGTCCAGGGTTCACCAAGAGACCCAGTACTTC.

V usage is TRBV7-3 and J usage is TRBJ1-5, with a tentative D call TRBD1 (5 bases). There are 13 residues in the CDR3. The germline CDR1 and CDR2 sequences are SGHTA and FQGTGA. The V end lost 5 bases, the J end lost 3 bases, and 8 bases lay between the germline ends. CDR3 coding DNA: TGTGCCAGCAGCCAGGACACCAATCAGCCCCAGCATTTT. Translated: CASSQDTNQPQHF.

This chain links TRBV27 with TRBJ2-6; D possibly corresponds to TRBD1 (6 bases). This CDR3 region has 18 residues. CDR1 MNHEY and CDR2 SMNVEV come from the germline V gene (reference sequence). Deletions cut 4 bases from V and 4 bases from J, with 20 bases between. The CDR3 region is CASSSPGTPPWGANVLTF. CDR3 coding DNA: TGTGCCAGCAGTTCACCCGGGACACCGCCCTGGGGGGCCAACGTCCTGACTTTC.

V gene TRBV7-2 combines with J gene TRBJ2-7; D possibly corresponds to TRBD1 (6 bases). Trimming left V 2 bases short and J 2 bases short, with 13 bases between. CDR3 size: 15 residues. Looked up from germline, CDR1 is SGHTA and CDR2 is FQGNSA. The CDR3 loop reads CASSLRQGNPYEQYF. CDR3 coding DNA: TGTGCCAGCAGCTTACGGCAGGGGAACCCCTACGAGCAGTACTTC.

J is TRBJ1-1 and V is TRBV2, with 9 bases lining up with TRBD1. Germline V gene lookup returns CDR1 SNHLY and CDR2 FYNNEI. Unmatched junction bases numbered 14, after V lost 3 bases and J lost 0 bases. This CDR3 region has 19 residues. CDR3 amino acids: CASSDEGGGQGYVNTEAFF. The CDR3 DNA reads TGTGCCAGCAGTGACGAGGGGGGGGGACAGGGATATGTGAACACTGAAGCTTTCTTT.

This rearrangement joins TRBV6-1 to TRBJ2-7; 7 nucleotides match TRBD1. Germline V gives CDR1 MNHNS, CDR2 SASEGT. Trimming took 1 base from V and 2 from J; bases not matched to a gene: 5. This CDR3 region has 15 residues. The CDR3, as DNA: TGTGCCAGCAGTGAAGTCCCTGACAGGGCCTACGAGCAGTACTTC. Translated: CASSEVPDRAYEQYF.

The V and J genes are TRBV14 and TRBJ2-5; 13 nucleotides line up with TRBD2. The germline CDR1 and CDR2 sequences are SGHDN and FVKESK. With 1 base clipped from V and 5 bases from J, the junction kept 10 bases outside the gene matches. This CDR3 has 18 residues. The CDR3 region is CASSQGKGLAGTRETQYF. DNA for the CDR3: TGTGCCAGCAGCCAAGGGAAGGGACTAGCGGGAACACGTGAGACCCAGTACTTC.

V gene TRBV5-4 combines with J gene TRBJ1-1; 7 bases agree with TRBD1. V lost 2 bases to trimming and J lost 4 bases; unmatched junction nucleotides: 11. Germline lookup yields CDR1 SGHNT and CDR2 YYREEE (reference sequence). The length of the CDR3 is 16 residues. The CDR3 sequence is CASSLGGGGPGTEAFF. The CDR3 DNA reads TGTGCCAGCAGCTTAGGAGGAGGGGGCCCGGGCACTGAAGCTTTCTTT.

This sequence joins TRBV14 and TRBJ2-7, with a possible D match to TRBD1 (7 bases). Germline V gives CDR1 SGHDN, CDR2 FVKESK. This CDR3 region has 14 residues. Trimming removed 5 bases at V and 7 bases at J, with 18 bases between. For the CDR3, the DNA is TGTGCCAGCAGCTCTATCGGACAGGAGGGGGAGCAGTACTTC. This codes for CASSSIGQEGEQYF.

This clone has only one observation. This CDR3 reads CASSPPSSSYEQYF. The CDR3 DNA reads TGTGCCAGCAGCCCCCCATCGAGCTCCTACGAGCAGTACTTC. The V and J genes are TRBV7-9 and TRBJ2-7; D gene unclear. In germline, CDR1 is SEHNR, CDR2 FQNEAQ (reference sequence). The CDR3 has 14 residues. Deletions cut 5 bases from V and 0 bases from J, with 11 bases between.

The CDR3 DNA sequence: TGTGCCAGCAGCGTAGGGCCAAGCACTGAAGCTTTCTTT. As protein: CASSVGPSTEAFF. The J gene is TRBJ1-1, the V gene TRBV9; D is unresolved. The V and J ends lost 0 bases and 4 bases respectively, with 7 bases between them. This CDR3 is built from 13 residues. CDR1 SGDLS and CDR2 YYNGEE come from the germline V gene. The full variable domain, rest sourced from reference TRBV9 and TRBJ1-1, is DSGVTQTPKHLITATGQRVTLRCSPRSGDLSVYWYQQSLDQGLQFLIQYYNGEERAKGNILERFSAQQFPDLHSELNLSSLELGDSALYFCASSVGPSTEAFFGQGTRLTVV.

This clone turned up a few times. J is TRBJ2-7 and V is TRBV10-3, with 7 bases identical to TRBD2. The CDR3 loop spans 11 amino acids. Germline V gives CDR1 ENHRY, CDR2 SYGVKD. The CDR3 nucleotides are TGTGCAACAGCGGGGCGGGGGTTACAGTACTTC. It codes for CATAGRGLQYF.

V usage is TRBV2 and J usage is TRBJ2-1, with 8 bases identical to TRBD2. V was pared by 2 bases and J by 8 bases, with 8 bases of the junction left unmatched. Germline V gives CDR1 SNHLY, CDR2 FYNNEI. This CDR3 is built from 15 residues. The CDR3 sequence is CASSELKREYDEQFF. CDR3 nucleotide sequence: TGTGCCAGCAGTGAACTCAAGCGGGAGTATGATGAGCAGTTCTTC. The whole variable domain, filled in from reference TRBV2 and TRBJ2-1, reads EPEVTQTPSHQVTQMGQEVILRCVPISNHLYFYWYRQILGQKVEFLVSFYNNEISEKSEIFDDQFSVERPDGSNFTLKIRSTKLEDSAMYFCASSELKREYDEQFFGPGTRLTVL.

J is TRBJ1-1 and V is TRBV29-1, with a tentative D call TRBD1 (6 bases). The V end lost 7 bases, the J end lost 0 bases, and 12 bases lay between the germline ends. Per the germline V gene, CDR1 is SQVTM and CDR2 is ANQGSEA. The CDR3 is made up of 13 amino acids. The CDR3 coding sequence is TGCAGCGCCGGACAGCCCTTGAACACTGAAGCTTTCTTT. It yields the protein CSAGQPLNTEAFF. Full variable domain (outside the CDR3, taken from reference TRBV29-1 and TRBJ1-1): SAVISQKPSRDICQRGTSLTIQCQVDSQVTMMFWYRQQPGQSLTLIATANQGSEATYESGFVIDKFPISRPNLTFSTLTVSNMSPEDSSIYLCSAGQPLNTEAFFGQGTRLTVV.

The V and J genes are TRBV6-4 and TRBJ1-2; TRBD1 matches 9 bases. The ends lost 6 bases at V and 2 bases at J; junction bases unmatched: 13. The germline V gene encodes CDR1 MRHNA and CDR2 SNTAGT. The CDR3 runs to 17 residues. Here the CDR3 DNA reads TGTGCCAGCAGCCCCACCCCGGGACAGGGTGCCAACTATGGCTACACCTTC. Amino acid sequence: CASSPTPGQGANYGYTF.

The chain has TRBV30 and TRBJ2-1; D possibly corresponds to TRBD2 (6 bases). CDR1 is GTSNPN and CDR2 is SVGIG in the germline V gene (reference sequence). Trimming stripped 5 bases from V and 8 bases from J, with 28 bases between. The CDR3 has 17 residues. The chain's CDR3 is CAWRKTPSAGGPDEQFF. The CDR3 DNA reads TGTGCCTGGCGAAAGACCCCCTCAGCGGGTGGCCCCGATGAGCAGTTCTTC.

V usage is TRBV5-6 and J usage is TRBJ2-2, with D unclear. Trimming cost V 4 bases and J 0 bases, with 10 bases left between them. The CDR3 loop spans 15 amino acids. Germline loops: CDR1 SGHDT, CDR2 YYEEEE. The CDR3 coding sequence is TGTGCCAGCAGCGACCGACACTCGAACACCGGGGAGCTGTTTTTT. As protein: CASSDRHSNTGELFF.